This T cell receptor (beta chain) was retrieved from a study of blood T cell repertoires in COVID-19. On the study more broadly: Samples representing acute and convalescent COVID-19 were sourced from the United States, Italy and Spain. Sample material is recorded as cDNA or gDNA derived from T cells, B-cell-depleted T cells, or PBMCs.

Germline CDR1 and CDR2: SGHVS and FQNEAQ. Germline trimming cut 7 bases from V and 5 bases from J; bases unmatched to any gene: 7. The CDR3 runs 15 residues. Original methodology: Nucleated cell counts were estimated from reference gene primer amplification. Generated by immunoSEQ multiplex PCR, the TCRdb table keeps only in-frame clones and is missing some. For V, J and clone size, that table is used; D and trimming come from the DNA. The sample yields some 49,000 clones, more than 90% seen once. The sequence came from a middle-aged man with active COVID-19. The sequencing sample was made of peripheral blood. This chain links TRBV7-8 with TRBJ2-7; 14 bases align to TRBD2. The CDR3 loop is CASNSGTSGSHEQYF. In DNA form, the CDR3 reads TGTGCCAGCAACTCCGGGACTAGCGGGAGTCACGAGCAGTACTTC.